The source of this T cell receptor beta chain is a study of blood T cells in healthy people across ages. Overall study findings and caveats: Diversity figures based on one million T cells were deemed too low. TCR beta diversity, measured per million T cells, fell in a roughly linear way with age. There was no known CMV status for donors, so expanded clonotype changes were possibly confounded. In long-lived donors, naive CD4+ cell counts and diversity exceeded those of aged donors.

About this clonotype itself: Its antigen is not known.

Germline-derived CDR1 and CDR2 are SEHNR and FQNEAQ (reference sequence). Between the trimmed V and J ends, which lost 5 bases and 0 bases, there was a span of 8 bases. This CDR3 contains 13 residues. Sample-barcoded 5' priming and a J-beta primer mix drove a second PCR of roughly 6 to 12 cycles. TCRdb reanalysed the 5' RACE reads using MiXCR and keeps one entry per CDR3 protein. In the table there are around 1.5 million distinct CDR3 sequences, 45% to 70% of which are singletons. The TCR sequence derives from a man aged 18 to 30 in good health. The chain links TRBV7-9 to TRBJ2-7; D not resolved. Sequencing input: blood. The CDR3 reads CASSDVDSYEQYF. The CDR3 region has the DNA TGTGCCAGCAGCGACGTGGACTCCTACGAGCAGTACTTC. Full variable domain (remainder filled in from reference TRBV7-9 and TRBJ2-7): DTGVSQNPRHKITKRGQNVTFRCDPISEHNRLYWYRQTLGQGPEFLTYFQNEAQLEKSRLLSDRFSAERPKGSFSTLEIQRTEQGDSAMYLCASSDVDSYEQYFGPGTRLTVT.